The rows below give T cell receptor beta chains drawn from one sample of a study of blood T cell repertoires in COVID-19. TCRdb's copy holds only in-frame clones and misses some; the assay was immunoSEQ multiplex PCR. The table has 220,000 or so clones, around 84% seen once; the top ten hold approximately 5.1%. The sequenced sample consisted of peripheral blood. These receptors were collected from a woman between 55 and 75 years old who had recovered from COVID-19. The CDR3 runs from the conserved cysteine through the conserved F or W. A D gene is named only where the DNA matches it firmly. Clone size is shown for a subset of rows, as once, few, many or a class of expanded clone.

TRBD1	TRBV18	NA	TRBJ1-5	CASSAGTGAPQPQHF	TGTGCCAGCTCAGCCGGGACAGGGGCACCACAGCCCCAGCATTTT
TRBD2	TRBV6-5	NA	TRBJ2-3	CASGLAGVEYF	TGTGCCAGTGGACTAGCGGGGGTTGAGTATTTT
NA	TRBV3-1/TRBV3-2	NA	TRBJ1-1	CASSQDGGALGAFF	TGTGCCAGCAGCCAAGATGGGGGCGCTTTGGGAGCTTTCTTT
NA	TRBV5-1	NA	TRBJ1-1	CASSSRGNQGGTEAFF	TGCGCCAGCAGCTCCCGTGGTAATCAGGGAGGGACTGAAGCTTTCTTT
NA	TRBV14	NA	TRBJ2-2	CASSQEHPGDGELFF	TGTGCCAGCAGCCAAGAACACCCGGGGGACGGGGAGCTGTTTTTT
NA	TRBV7-9	NA	TRBJ2-5	CASSFRSGGTPEETQYF	TGTGCCAGCAGCTTTCGATCGGGGGGCACGCCCGAAGAGACCCAGTACTTC
NA	TRBV5-4	NA	TRBJ2-3	CASSLSSSSTDTQYF	TGTGCCAGCAGCTTGAGTTCTAGTAGCACAGATACGCAGTATTTT
TRBD1	TRBV6-2/TRBV6-3	NA	TRBJ2-7	CASSRTGYPREQYF	TGTGCCAGCAGTCGGACAGGGTATCCTCGCGAGCAGTACTTC
TRBD2	TRBV6-5	NA	TRBJ2-1	CASSSSSGGGYNEQFF	TGTGCCAGCAGTTCCTCTAGTGGCGGGGGATACAATGAGCAGTTCTTC
NA	TRBV7-3	NA	TRBJ1-1	CASSSSTNTEAFF	TGTGCCAGCAGCTCTAGCACGAACACTGAAGCTTTCTTT
NA	TRBV5-1	NA	TRBJ2-1	CASSLGWGGPPYNEQFF	TGCGCCAGCAGCTTGGGGTGGGGGGGCCCCCCCTACAATGAGCAGTTCTTC
TRBD1	TRBV13	NA	TRBJ2-2	CASSSQPGTGDDGELFF	TGTGCCAGCAGCTCTCAACCCGGGACAGGGGACGACGGGGAGCTGTTTTTT
TRBD1	TRBV29-1	NA	TRBJ1-1	CSVETPQDRAGGTEAFF	TGCAGCGTTGAAACCCCCCAGGACAGGGCGGGTGGGACTGAAGCTTTCTTT
TRBD2	TRBV7-3	NA	TRBJ2-1	CASSQGLAGGANEQFF	TGTGCCAGCAGCCAGGGCCTAGCGGGGGGCGCGAATGAGCAGTTCTTC
NA	TRBV5-1	once	TRBJ1-2	CASSQAPNYGYTF	TGCGCCAGCAGCCAGGCCCCTAACTATGGCTACACCTTC
TRBD2	TRBV6-4	NA	TRBJ2-3	CASRAGATDTQYF	TGTGCCAGCAGAGCGGGGGCCACAGATACGCAGTATTTT
NA	TRBV7-2	NA	TRBJ2-7	CASSLVLASSPYEQYF	TGTGCCAGCAGCTTAGTTCTGGCTAGCTCTCCCTACGAGCAGTACTTC
NA	TRBV19	NA	TRBJ2-7	CASTAGGDEQYF	TGTGCCAGTACCGCCGGGGGAGACGAGCAGTACTTC
TRBD1	TRBV27	NA	TRBJ1-5	CASRQGGTNQPQHF	TGTGCCAGTAGACAGGGGGGGACCAATCAGCCCCAGCATTTT
NA	TRBV4-3	NA	TRBJ1-4	CASSHLSGDGTNEKLFF	TGCGCCAGCAGCCATCTGTCTGGTGACGGGACTAATGAAAAACTGTTTTTT
TRBD2	TRBV6-1	NA	TRBJ2-1	CASSEVRGGRGEQFF	TGTGCCAGCAGTGAGGTGCGGGGGGGCAGGGGAGAGCAGTTCTTC
TRBD1	TRBV15	NA	TRBJ1-2	CATSRQTGIYGYTF	TGTGCCACCAGCAGACAGACAGGGATCTATGGCTACACCTTC
NA	TRBV12-3/TRBV12-4	NA	TRBJ2-1	CASSPQNEQFF	TGTGCCAGCAGTCCGCAGAATGAGCAGTTCTTC